One and the same sample provided the 13 T cell receptor beta chains below, sequenced in a study of technical replicates of blood from four donors. Generated by immunoSEQ multiplex PCR, the TCRdb table keeps only in-frame clones and is missing some. The table includes approximately 92,000 clones, 95% detected once. The specimen was T cells isolated from PBMCs. The receptors shown here come from a human donor in good health.

The CDR3 spells CASSSLTSGSIQETQYF. The CDR3 DNA reads TGTGCCAGCAGCTCCCTGACTAGCGGGAGTATACAAGAGACCCAGTACTTC. The rearrangement uses TRBV7-6 and TRBJ2-5, with 12 bases matching TRBD2. The CDR3 consists of 17 residues. The ends lost 4 bases at V and 2 bases at J; junction bases unmatched: 8. The germline V gene has CDR1 SGHVS and CDR2 FNYEAQ.

The rearrangement links TRBV4-3 to TRBJ2-7, with D possibly TRBD1 on 6 matching bases. Per germline, CDR1 LGHNA and CDR2 YSLEER. The CDR3 has 17 residues. The germline V and J ends were trimmed by 0 bases and 4 bases, with 19 bases remaining between them. The CDR3: CASSQDPPRGRGYEQYF. For the CDR3, the DNA is TGCGCCAGCAGCCAAGACCCACCCAGGGGCCGAGGATACGAGCAGTACTTC.

This chain links TRBV4-2 with TRBJ2-1; TRBD2 matches 10 bases. In germline, CDR1 is LGHNA, CDR2 YNFKEQ. The CDR3 consists of 18 residues. V lost 1 base, J lost 7 bases, and 13 bases stayed unmatched. CDR3 loop: CASSQGPILAGEGNEQFF. The CDR3 DNA reads as TGTGCCAGCAGCCAAGGACCGATCCTAGCGGGAGAGGGGAATGAGCAGTTCTTC.

V usage is TRBV19 and J usage is TRBJ2-6, with 10 bases aligning to TRBD2. After removal of 11 bases from V and 8 bases from J, the junction contained 18 bases not matched to a gene. Germline CDR1 reads LNHDA; CDR2 reads SQIVND (reference sequence). This CDR3 has 17 residues. CDR3 residues: CASSPAAGGYRTNVLTF. The CDR3 coding sequence is TGTGCCTCCTCCCCCGCAGCGGGAGGGTATCGGACCAACGTCCTGACTTTC.

This clone was picked up one time. J is TRBJ2-5 and V is TRBV4-2; 12 nucleotides line up with TRBD2. The CDR3 is 17 residues long. Germline CDR1 and CDR2: LGHNA and YNFKEQ. V lost 0 bases and J lost 4; bases outside the gene matches: 6. The CDR3, as DNA: TGTGCCAGCAGCCAAGATAGGACTAGCGGGATTGGAGAGACCCAGTACTTC. This gives the protein CASSQDRTSGIGETQYF.

V is TRBV27 and J is TRBJ1-1; no reliable D call. Germline V gene sequence: CDR1 MNHEY, CDR2 SMNVEV (reference sequence). V lost 7 bases to trimming and J lost 5 bases, with 11 bases between them. The CDR3 spans 12 residues. The CDR3 loop is CASKEGGTEAFF. CDR3 sequence (DNA): TGTGCCAGCAAGGAGGGAGGGACTGAAGCTTTCTTT.

The rearrangement joins TRBV9 to TRBJ2-5; TRBD2 agrees at 9 bases. This CDR3 contains 15 residues. Germline-derived CDR1 and CDR2 are SGDLS and YYNGEE. V lost 0 bases and J lost 5; bases outside the gene matches: 5. The CDR3: CASSVVGGREETQYF. The CDR3, as DNA: TGTGCCAGCAGCGTAGTCGGCGGGAGGGAGGAGACCCAGTACTTC.

The chain has TRBV19 and TRBJ1-5; D is unclear. V dropped 7 bases and J dropped 5 bases, with 9 bases sitting between them. Per germline, CDR1 LNHDA and CDR2 SQIVND (reference sequence). The CDR3 consists of 12 residues. As DNA, the CDR3 is TGTGCCAGTAAAGACTCTCATCAGCCCCAGCATTTT. Its translation: CASKDSHQPQHF.

The chain links TRBV5-8 to TRBJ2-4; a weak D match, TRBD1 (5 bases). From germline, CDR1 is SGHTS and CDR2 YDEGEE. The CDR3 has 17 amino acids. V lost 0 bases and J lost 0, with 13 bases in between. CDR3 loop: CASSLGLAGRAKNIQYF. As DNA, the CDR3 is TGTGCCAGCAGCTTGGGGTTGGCAGGGCGAGCCAAAAACATTCAGTACTTC.

This chain connects TRBV28 to TRBJ2-5; tentative D call: TRBD2 (7 bases). Trimming left V 2 bases short and J 5 bases short, with 18 bases between. The CDR3 consists of 16 residues. From germline, CDR1 is MDHEN and CDR2 SYDVKM. In DNA form, the CDR3 reads TGTGCCAGCAGTTTAGAAGGGGGGAGGGCCTGGGAGACCCAGTACTTC. Residues: CASSLEGGRAWETQYF.

The chain combines TRBV9 with TRBJ2-2; 10 nucleotides match TRBD2. CDR3 length: 15 residues. V trimming: 2 bases; J trimming: 7 bases; junction bases outside the gene matches: 5. Germline loops: CDR1 SGDLS, CDR2 YYNGEE. The CDR3 spells CASSVASGSIGELFF. The CDR3 nucleotides are TGTGCCAGCAGCGTGGCTAGCGGGAGTATCGGGGAGCTGTTTTTT.

V usage is TRBV16 and J usage is TRBJ2-7, with D tentatively TRBD1 (5 bases). The CDR3 covers 16 residues. Germline V gives CDR1 KGHSY, CDR2 FQNENV. V lost 0 bases and J lost 2, with 14 bases in between. CDR3 nucleotides: TGTGCCAGCAGCCAATCTCAGGGAAGTGGAACCTACGAGCAGTACTTC. It encodes CASSQSQGSGTYEQYF.

The chain uses TRBV4-2 and TRBJ2-1; possibly TRBD1 for D (6 bases). Germline V CDR1 and CDR2: LGHNA, YNFKEQ. The V gene lost 0 bases and the J gene lost 2 bases, with 20 bases spanning the gap. The CDR3 loop spans 19 amino acids. The CDR3 coding sequence is TGTGCCAGCAGCCAAGATGCGGACAGATCTGGACTTCCCTACAATGAGCAGTTCTTC. Its protein is CASSQDADRSGLPYNEQFF.